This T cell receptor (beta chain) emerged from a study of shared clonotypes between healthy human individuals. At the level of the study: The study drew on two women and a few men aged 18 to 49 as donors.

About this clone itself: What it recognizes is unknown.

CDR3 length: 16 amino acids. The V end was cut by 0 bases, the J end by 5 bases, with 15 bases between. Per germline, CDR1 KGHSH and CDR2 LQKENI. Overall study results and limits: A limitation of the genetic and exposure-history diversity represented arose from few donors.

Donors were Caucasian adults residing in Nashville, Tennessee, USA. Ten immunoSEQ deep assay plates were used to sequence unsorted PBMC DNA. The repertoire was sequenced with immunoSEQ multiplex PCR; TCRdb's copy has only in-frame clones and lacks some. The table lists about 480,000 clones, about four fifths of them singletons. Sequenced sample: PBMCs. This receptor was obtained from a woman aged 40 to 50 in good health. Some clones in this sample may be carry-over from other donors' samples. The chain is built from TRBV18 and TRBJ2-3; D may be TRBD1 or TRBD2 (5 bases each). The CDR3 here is CASSPPGLAGRDTQYF. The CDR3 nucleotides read TGTGCCAGCTCACCACCGGGGCTAGCAGGTCGAGATACGCAGTATTTT.